The 6 T cell receptor beta chains below were found in one sample sequenced in a study of OX40 agonist ivuxolimab in advanced cancers. The table came from immunoSEQ multiplex PCR; TCRdb's copy has only in-frame clones and leaves some out. The table includes around 51,000 clones, around 77% detected once. The sequences come from CD4+ or CD8+ T cells sorted from blood, collected in a trial of the OX40 agonist ivuxolimab. The receptor source for this set is an adult with an advanced solid tumor such as melanoma, head and neck, liver or kidney cancer.

This clone was seen just once. CDR3: CASSLGQEYGYTF. Here the CDR3 DNA reads TGTGCCAGCAGCTTGGGGCAGGAGTATGGCTACACCTTC. The chain links TRBV5-4 to TRBJ1-2; D not certain. This CDR3 contains 13 residues. Germline CDR1 and CDR2: SGHNT and YYREEE (reference sequence). The V end was cut by 0 bases, the J end by 5 bases, with 8 bases between.

V and J are TRBV19 and TRBJ2-1; the D is unclear. Germline CDR1 and CDR2: LNHDA and SQIVND (reference sequence). This CDR3 is built from 15 residues. Trimming shortened V by 5 bases and J by 2 bases, and 13 bases separated the two germline ends. CDR3 sequence (DNA): TGTGCCAGTAGTCCCCACACTGGCGCCTACAATGAGCAGTTCTTC. Protein: CASSPHTGAYNEQFF. Full variable domain (outside the CDR3, taken from reference TRBV19 and TRBJ2-1): DGGITQSPKYLFRKEGQNVTLSCEQNLNHDAMYWYRQDPGQGLRLIYYSQIVNDFQKGDIAEGYSVSREKKESFPLTVTSAQKNPTAFYLCASSPHTGAYNEQFFGPGTRLTVL.

The V call is TRBV5-5, the J call TRBJ1-2; 7 bases align to TRBD1. Germline values: CDR1 SGHKS, CDR2 YYEKEE (reference sequence). The J segment lost 2 bases and the V segment lost 2 bases, leaving 12 bases of the junction unmatched. CDR3 length: 17 residues. CDR3 nucleotides: TGTGCCAGCAGCTTCCTCGGCGGACAGGACGCCAACTATGGCTACACCTTC. Amino acids: CASSFLGGQDANYGYTF. The full variable domain, with the rest looked up from reference TRBV5-5 and TRBJ1-2, is DAGVTQSPTHLIKTRGQQVTLRCSPISGHKSVSWYQQVLGQGPQFIFQYYEKEERGRGNFPDRFSARQFPNYSSELNVNALLLGDSALYLCASSFLGGQDANYGYTFGSGTRLTVV.

This chain uses TRBV28 with TRBJ1-4; a weak D match, TRBD1 (6 bases). Trimming cost V 9 bases and J 5 bases, with 22 bases left between them. The CDR3 loop spans 16 amino acids. The germline gives CDR1 MDHEN, CDR2 SYDVKM. The CDR3 reads CASHRGGATGNEKLFF. The DNA for the CDR3 is TGTGCCAGTCACCGTGGGGGGGCCACTGGGAATGAAAAACTGTTTTTT.

V and J are TRBV2 and TRBJ2-1; tentatively, D is TRBD1 (7 bases). Between the trimmed V and J ends, which lost 6 bases and 3 bases, there was a span of 24 bases. CDR1 and CDR2 from the germline V gene are SNHLY and FYNNEI. This CDR3 region has 18 residues. The CDR3 bases are TGTGCCAGCAGAGGCCAAAGCATGGGGCAGGGGGGCTACAATGAGCAGTTCTTC. Its protein product is CASRGQSMGQGGYNEQFF.

The rearrangement joins TRBV5-1 to TRBJ2-3; TRBD2 aligns across 7 bases. Germline V gene data show CDR1 as SGHRS and CDR2 as YFSETQ. V dropped 1 base and J dropped 4; count of bases not matched to a gene: 3. The length of the CDR3 is 14 residues. The CDR3 coding sequence is TGCGCCAGCAGCTTGATGCTAGCGGCAGATACGCAGTATTTT. Protein product: CASSLMLAADTQYF.